This TCR beta chain comes out of a study of blood T cell repertoires in COVID-19. Study-wide context: COVID-19 samples from acute and convalescent phases originated in the United States, Italy and Spain. T cells, B-cell-depleted T cells, or PBMCs supplied cDNA or gDNA.

In the source study's methods: Researchers report that nucleated cell counts were estimated from reference gene primer amplification. Method: immunoSEQ multiplex PCR; TCRdb's copy keeps in-frame clones and lacks some. The V and J calls and clone size were taken over from that table, and D and trimming were inferred from the DNA. The sample lists 55,000 to 90,000 clones; 85% were seen once. V was trimmed by 4 bases and J by 2 bases, leaving 9 bases between them. The CDR3 length is 14 residues. The germline V gene encodes CDR1 MNHEY and CDR2 SVGAGI. The source is a woman at least 80 years old with active or convalescent COVID-19. The J gene is TRBJ1-3, the V gene TRBV6-5; no clear D gene. The sample was peripheral blood. The DNA of the CDR3 is TGTGCCAGCAGTTCCCCCAAAACTGGAAACACCATATATTTT. The encoded protein is CASSSPKTGNTIYF.